Listed below are T cell receptor beta chains from one sample, sequenced in a study of CD8 T cells in Susac syndrome. MiXCR, run by TCRdb on the immunoSEQ multiplex PCR reads, gives a single entry per CDR3 protein. The profile covers 120,000 or so distinct CDR3 sequences, with roughly 95% appearing a single time and roughly 0.14% taken by the ten largest. The sample consisted of CD4+ T cells from PBMCs. The source is a human donor with Susac syndrome. Each CDR3 is given with its conserved first and last residue. The D gene is left open where the match is weak. Not every row has a clone size; where given, it reads once, few, many or a size class.

. | . | TRBJ1-1 | TRBV20-1 | TGCAGTGCTAGAGATCCTAACAGCGTGGGAGGTTGGGACACTGAAGCTTTCTTT | CSARDPNSVGGWDTEAFF
. | . | TRBJ2-6 | TRBV20-1 | TGCAGTGCCCCGGCGGGGCCCTCTGGGGCCAACGTCCTGACTTTC | CSAPAGPSGANVLTF
once | . | TRBJ1-5 | TRBV20-1 | TGCAGTGCCTCGAGGCAGGGAGCGAATCAGCCCCAGCATTTT | CSASRQGANQPQHF
. | . | TRBJ2-1 | TRBV3-1 | TGTGCCAGCAGCCACTCGACTCGCTACAATGAGCAGTTCTTC | CASSHSTRYNEQFF
. | TRBD2 | TRBJ2-1 | TRBV30 | TGTGCCTGGAGTCAAACTAGCGGGTGGGGCAAGGACAATGAGCAGTTCTTC | CAWSQTSGWGKDNEQFF
. | TRBD2 | TRBJ2-7 | TRBV6-1 | TGTGCCAGCATCGGACTAGCGGGAGTGGGGGAGCAGTACTTC | CASIGLAGVGEQYF
. | . | TRBJ1-4 | TRBV4-3 | TGCGCCAGCAGCCCGGTAAAACTCCCGAGGTTGTCGGAACTGTTTTTT | CASSPVKLPRLSELFF
once | . | TRBJ2-7 | TRBV25-1 | TGTGCCAGCAGTGGCCCCTGGGTGGACGAGCAGTACTTC | CASSGPWVDEQYF
. | . | TRBJ2-7 | TRBV29-1 | TGCAGCGTTGGCGAGGACCTCTACGAGCAGTACTTC | CSVGEDLYEQYF
. | TRBD2 | TRBJ2-4 | TRBV4-2 | TGTGCCAGCAGCCCAGGACTAGCGGGGGTCCTGGACACGGCGAAAAACATTCAGTACTTC | CASSPGLAGVLDTAKNIQYF
few | TRBD1 | TRBJ2-3 | TRBV7-2 | TGTGCCAGCAGTCCGACAGGGTTGGGAACGCAGTATTTT | CASSPTGLGTQYF
. | TRBD1 | TRBJ1-2 | TRBV15 | TGTGCCACCAGCAGAGATCGGGACAGGACTAACTATGGCTACACCTTC | CATSRDRDRTNYGYTF
. | . | TRBJ2-1 | TRBV30 | TGTGCCTGGGGCAGGGGATGGGAGCAGTTCTTC | CAWGRGWEQFF
. | . | TRBJ2-7 | TRBV6-6 | TGTGCCAGCAGTGCTGGGGCAGTATACGAGCAGTACTTC | CASSAGAVYEQYF
. | TRBD1 | TRBJ2-6 | TRBV30 | TGTGCCTGGAGAGAACAGGGGGCGCCCCGGTCTGGGGCCAACGTCCTGACTTTC | CAWREQGAPRSGANVLTF
. | . | TRBJ1-2 | TRBV24-1 | TGTGCCACCAGTGATGGAGTCCTTGGCTACACCTTC | CATSDGVLGYTF
. | TRBD2 | TRBJ2-5 | TRBV3-1 | TGTGCCAGCAGCCATTTAGCGGGAGGAAAAGAGACCCAGTACTTC | CASSHLAGGKETQYF
. | . | TRBJ2-3 | TRBV24-1 | TGTGCCACCAGTGATACAGATACGCAGTATTTT | CATSDTDTQYF
. | . | TRBJ2-2 | TRBV12-3/TRBV12-4 | TGTGCCAGCAGTCCCCTTCGGACCGGGGAGCTGTTTTTT | CASSPLRTGELFF
. | . | TRBJ2-1 | TRBV6-2/TRBV6-3 | TGTGCCAGCAGTTACCTCCAGAGCAGGGCTCCATTGGGGAATGAGCAGTTCTTC | CASSYLQSRAPLGNEQFF
. | . | TRBJ1-2 | TRBV2 | TGTGCCAGCCTTTCAGGGAGGGGCTCGAACTATGGCTACACCTTC | CASLSGRGSNYGYTF
. | TRBD1 | TRBJ2-7 | TRBV18 | TGTGCCAGCTCATCTACCGGGACAGGGCCCTACGAGCAGTACTTC | CASSSTGTGPYEQYF
. | TRBD1 | TRBJ1-2 | TRBV13 | TGTGCCAGCAGCCCAGATGACAGGGATACGGCTGGCTACACCTTC | CASSPDDRDTAGYTF
. | TRBD1 | TRBJ1-2 | TRBV5-6 | TGTGCCAGCAGCCAACAGGGGGTAGATGGCTACACCTTC | CASSQQGVDGYTF
once | TRBD1 | TRBJ1-1 | TRBV20-1 | TGCAGTGCTAGAGGGGGGACAGTGAACACTGAAGCTTTCTTT | CSARGGTVNTEAFF
. | . | TRBJ2-1 | TRBV29-1 | TGCAGCGTTGAAGAGGCACCATACAATGAGCAGTTCTTC | CSVEEAPYNEQFF